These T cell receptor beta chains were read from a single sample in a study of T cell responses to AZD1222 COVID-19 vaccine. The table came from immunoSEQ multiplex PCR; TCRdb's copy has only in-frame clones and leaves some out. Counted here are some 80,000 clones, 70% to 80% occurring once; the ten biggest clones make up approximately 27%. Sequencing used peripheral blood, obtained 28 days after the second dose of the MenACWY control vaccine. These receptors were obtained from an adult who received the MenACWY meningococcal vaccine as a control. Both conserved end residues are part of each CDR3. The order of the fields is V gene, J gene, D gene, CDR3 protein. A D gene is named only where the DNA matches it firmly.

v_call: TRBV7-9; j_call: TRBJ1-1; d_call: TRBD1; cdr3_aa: CASSLAGQKGPEAFF
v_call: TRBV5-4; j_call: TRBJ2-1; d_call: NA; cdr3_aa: CASSFGGPTYNEQFF
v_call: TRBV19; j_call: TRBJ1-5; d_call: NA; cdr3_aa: CASSIDQGGQPQHF
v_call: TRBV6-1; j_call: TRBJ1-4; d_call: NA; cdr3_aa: CASSVRPGATNEKLFF
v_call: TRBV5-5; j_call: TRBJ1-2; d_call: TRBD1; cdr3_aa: CASSPGGQALYGYTF
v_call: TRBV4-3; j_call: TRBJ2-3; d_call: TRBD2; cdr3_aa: CASSQTSGSSTDTQYF
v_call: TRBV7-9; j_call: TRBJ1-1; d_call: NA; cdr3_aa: CASQLRQNTEAFF
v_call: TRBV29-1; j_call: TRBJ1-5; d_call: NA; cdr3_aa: CSVATGSNQPQHF
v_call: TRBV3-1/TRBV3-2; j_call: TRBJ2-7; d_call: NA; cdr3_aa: CASSQDSAALSYEQYF
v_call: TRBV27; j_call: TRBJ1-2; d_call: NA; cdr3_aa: CASAKGTSINGYTF